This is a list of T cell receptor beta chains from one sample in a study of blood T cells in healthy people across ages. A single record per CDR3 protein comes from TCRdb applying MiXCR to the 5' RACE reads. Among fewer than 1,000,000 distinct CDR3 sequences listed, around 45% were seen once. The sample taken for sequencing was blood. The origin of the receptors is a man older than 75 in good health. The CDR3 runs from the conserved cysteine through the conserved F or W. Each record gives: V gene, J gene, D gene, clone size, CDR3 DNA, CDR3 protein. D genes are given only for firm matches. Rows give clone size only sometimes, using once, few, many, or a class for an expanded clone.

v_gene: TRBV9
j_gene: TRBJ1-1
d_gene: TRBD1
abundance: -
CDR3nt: TGTGCCAGCAGCGGAAACCCAGGGGGAGAAGCTTTCTTT
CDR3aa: CASSGNPGGEAFF

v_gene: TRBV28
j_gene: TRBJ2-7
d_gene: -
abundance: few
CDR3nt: TGTGCCAGCAGTTTATATGAAGCAGGGAGCTCCTACGAGCAGTACTTC
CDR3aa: CASSLYEAGSSYEQYF

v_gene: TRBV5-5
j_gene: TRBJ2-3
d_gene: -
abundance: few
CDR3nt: TGTGCCAGCAGCCAGGGGTCGGAAGAGTCGGATACGCAGTATTTT
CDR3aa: CASSQGSEESDTQYF

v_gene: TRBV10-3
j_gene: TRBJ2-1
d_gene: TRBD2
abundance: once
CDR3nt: TGTGCCATCGGACCGGGACTAGCGGCCCCCAATGAGCAGTTCTTC
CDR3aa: CAIGPGLAAPNEQFF

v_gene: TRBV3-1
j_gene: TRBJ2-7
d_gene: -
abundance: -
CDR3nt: TGTGCCAGCAGCCAACGGAATTACGAGCAGTACTTC
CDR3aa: CASSQRNYEQYF

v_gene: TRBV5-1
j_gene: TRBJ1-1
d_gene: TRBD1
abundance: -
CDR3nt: TGCGCCAGCAGCGTGGGACAGGGAATAACTGAAGCTTTCTTT
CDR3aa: CASSVGQGITEAFF

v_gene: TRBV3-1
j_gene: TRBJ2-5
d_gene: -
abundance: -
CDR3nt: TGTGCCAGCAGCCAAGATGGCAGGACCCAAGAGACCCAGTACTTC
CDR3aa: CASSQDGRTQETQYF

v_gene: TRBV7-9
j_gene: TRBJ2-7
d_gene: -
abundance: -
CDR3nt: TGTGCCAGCAGCCTCCACGGGGGAAACTCCTACGAGCAGTACTTC
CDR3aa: CASSLHGGNSYEQYF

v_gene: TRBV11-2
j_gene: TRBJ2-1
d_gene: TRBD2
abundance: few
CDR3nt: TGTGCCAGCAGCCTCCTTTTGCGGCTCGTGACTAGCGGAATTTCCTACAATGAGCAGTTCTTC
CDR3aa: CASSLLLRLVTSGISYNEQFF

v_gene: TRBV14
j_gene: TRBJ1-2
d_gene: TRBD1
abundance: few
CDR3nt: TGTGCCAGCAGCCAAACCCTGACAGGGGCTAGTGGCTACACCTTC
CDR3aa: CASSQTLTGASGYTF

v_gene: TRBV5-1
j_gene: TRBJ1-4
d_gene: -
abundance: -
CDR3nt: TGCGCCAGCAGCGCCGCCAGTACGGATGAAAAACTGTTTTTT
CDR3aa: CASSAASTDEKLFF

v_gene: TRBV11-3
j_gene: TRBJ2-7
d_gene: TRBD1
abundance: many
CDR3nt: TGTGCCAGCAGCAGGAGGGGGGGACAGGGGAGCTACGAGCAGTACTTC
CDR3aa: CASSRRGGQGSYEQYF

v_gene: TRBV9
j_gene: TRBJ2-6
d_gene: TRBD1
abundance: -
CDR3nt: TGTGCCAGCAGCTCCATAGGGGGCGTAACTGGGGCCAACGTCCTGACTTTC
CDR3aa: CASSSIGGVTGANVLTF

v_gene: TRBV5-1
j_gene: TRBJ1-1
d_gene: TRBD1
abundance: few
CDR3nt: TGCGCCAGCAGCTTGGAGGTAGGGGGCACCACTGAAGCTTTCTTT
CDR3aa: CASSLEVGGTTEAFF

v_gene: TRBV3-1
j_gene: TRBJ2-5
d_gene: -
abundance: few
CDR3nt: TGTGCCAGCAGCCAAGATCGGGTTTCGCAAGAGACCCAGTACTTC
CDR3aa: CASSQDRVSQETQYF

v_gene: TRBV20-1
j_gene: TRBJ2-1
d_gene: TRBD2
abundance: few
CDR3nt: TGCAGTGCTCCACATGGCAGCGGGAGGGAGTACAATGAGCAGTTCTTC
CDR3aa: CSAPHGSGREYNEQFF

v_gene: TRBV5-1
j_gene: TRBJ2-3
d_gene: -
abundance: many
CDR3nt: TGCGCCAGCAGCTTGGAGGCGAGTGGCACAGATACGCAGTATTTT
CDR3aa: CASSLEASGTDTQYF

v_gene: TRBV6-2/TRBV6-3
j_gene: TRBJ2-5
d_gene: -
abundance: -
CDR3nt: TGTGCCAGCAGTTACGAGGGGCTAGTAGTACAGACCCAGTACTTC
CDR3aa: CASSYEGLVVQTQYF

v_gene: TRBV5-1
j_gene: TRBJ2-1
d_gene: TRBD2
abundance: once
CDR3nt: TGCGCCAGCAGCCCTGCCCTAGCGGGAGGCATCAATGAGCAGTTCTTC
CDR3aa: CASSPALAGGINEQFF

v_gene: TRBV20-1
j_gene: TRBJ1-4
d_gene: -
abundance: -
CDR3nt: TGCAGTGCTACCAGGGCCGACGAAAAACTGTTTTTT
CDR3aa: CSATRADEKLFF

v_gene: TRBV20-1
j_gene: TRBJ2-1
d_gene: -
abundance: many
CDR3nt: TGCAGTGCTAGATGGGACCCAGTCCAGAATGAGCAGTTCTTC
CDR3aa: CSARWDPVQNEQFF

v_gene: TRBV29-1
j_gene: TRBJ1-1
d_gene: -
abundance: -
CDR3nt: TGCAGCTTCAGCCGGGCCGCGAACACTGAAGCTTTCTTT
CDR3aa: CSFSRAANTEAFF

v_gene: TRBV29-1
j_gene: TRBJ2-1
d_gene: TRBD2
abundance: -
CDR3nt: TGCAGCGTCGATAGCGGGAGGTCTAATGAGCAGTTCTTC
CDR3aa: CSVDSGRSNEQFF

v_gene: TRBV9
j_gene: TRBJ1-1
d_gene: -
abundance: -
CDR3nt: TGTGCCAGCAGCCCAGCAGTGAATTTTAAAGTGGGGTGGCCTGAAGCTTTCTTT
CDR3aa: CASSPAVNFKVGWPEAFF

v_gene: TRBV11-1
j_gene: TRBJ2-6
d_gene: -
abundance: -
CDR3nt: TGTGCCAGCACAATCTCGCGGGGGCTATATTCTGGGGCCAACGTCCTGACTTTC
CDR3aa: CASTISRGLYSGANVLTF

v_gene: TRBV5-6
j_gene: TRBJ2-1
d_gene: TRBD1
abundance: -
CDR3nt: TGTGCCAGCAGCTTTGGGGACAGGGGCTACAATGAGCAGTTCTTC
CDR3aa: CASSFGDRGYNEQFF

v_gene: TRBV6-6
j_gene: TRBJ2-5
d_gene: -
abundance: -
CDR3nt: TGTGCCAGCAGTTACCTCGACAGGTCGGGCCAAGAGACCCAGTACTTC
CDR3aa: CASSYLDRSGQETQYF

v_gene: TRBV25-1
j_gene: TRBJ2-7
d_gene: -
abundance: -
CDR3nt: TGTGCCGGCAGTGATTATGGGGCGGGTGAGCAGTACTTC
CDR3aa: CAGSDYGAGEQYF

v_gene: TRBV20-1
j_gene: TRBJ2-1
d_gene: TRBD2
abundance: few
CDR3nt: TGCAGTGTCCTAGCGACTAGCGTATCCAATGAGCAGTTCTTC
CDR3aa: CSVLATSVSNEQFF

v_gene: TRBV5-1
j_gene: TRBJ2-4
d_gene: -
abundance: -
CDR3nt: TGCGCCAGCAGCTTACAGTCCCTAGCCAAAAACATTCAGTACTTC
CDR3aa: CASSLQSLAKNIQYF

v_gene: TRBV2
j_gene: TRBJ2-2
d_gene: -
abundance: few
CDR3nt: TGTGCCAGCAGTGCTTCTAGAGGTCGGACCGGGGAGCTGTTTTTT
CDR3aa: CASSASRGRTGELFF

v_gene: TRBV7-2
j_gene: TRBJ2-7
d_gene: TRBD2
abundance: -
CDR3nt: TGTGCCAGCAGGACCCTAGCGGGAGAGACCTACGAGCAGTACTTC
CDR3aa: CASRTLAGETYEQYF

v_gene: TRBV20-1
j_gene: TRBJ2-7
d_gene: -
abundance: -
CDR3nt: TGCAGTGCTATAGAACTAGCAGACTACGAGCAGTACTTC
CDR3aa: CSAIELADYEQYF

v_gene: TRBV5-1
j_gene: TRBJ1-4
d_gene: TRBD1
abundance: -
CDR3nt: TGCGCCAGCACCACGACCCCGGGACAGGGGGAAAAACTGTTTTTT
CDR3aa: CASTTTPGQGEKLFF

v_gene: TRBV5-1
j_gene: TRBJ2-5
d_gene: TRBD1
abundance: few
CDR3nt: TGCGCCAGCAGCTTGGAATCCGGGACAGGGAAGGTGACCCAGTACTTC
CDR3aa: CASSLESGTGKVTQYF

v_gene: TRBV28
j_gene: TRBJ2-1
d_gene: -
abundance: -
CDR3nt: TGTGCCAGCAGTTTACAGGAGAGGAATGAGCAGTTCTTC
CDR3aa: CASSLQERNEQFF

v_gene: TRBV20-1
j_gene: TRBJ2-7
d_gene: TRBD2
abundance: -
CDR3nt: TGCAGTGCTCCCCAACGGTCCGGGAGGAATTACGAGCAGTACTTC
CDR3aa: CSAPQRSGRNYEQYF

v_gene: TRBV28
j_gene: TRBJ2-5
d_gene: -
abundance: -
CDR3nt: TGTGCCAGCAGAACAGGGTCGAGGGAGCAGTACTTC
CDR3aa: CASRTGSREQYF

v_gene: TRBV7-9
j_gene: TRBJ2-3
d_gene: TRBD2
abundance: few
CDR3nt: TGTGCCAGCAGCTGGGGACTAGATCGCACAGATACGCAGTATTTT
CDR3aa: CASSWGLDRTDTQYF

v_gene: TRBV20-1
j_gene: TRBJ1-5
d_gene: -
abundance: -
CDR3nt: TGCAGTGCCACGGACGAAGCTAGCAATCAGCCCCAGCATTTT
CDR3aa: CSATDEASNQPQHF

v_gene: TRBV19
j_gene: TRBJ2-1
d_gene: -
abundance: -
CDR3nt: TGTGCCAGTAGTATAGGGGCGGGGTACAATGAGCAGTTCTTC
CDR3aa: CASSIGAGYNEQFF

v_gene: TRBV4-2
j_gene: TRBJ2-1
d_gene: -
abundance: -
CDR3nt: TGTGCCAGCAGCCAAGATATTCTGAGCTCCTACAATGAGCAGTTCTTC
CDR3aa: CASSQDILSSYNEQFF

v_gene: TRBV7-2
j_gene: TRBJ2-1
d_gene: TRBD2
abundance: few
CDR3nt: TGTGCCAGCAGCTTAGGTCTAGCGGGAGGAGCTTATAGTCTAAATGAGCAGTTCTTC
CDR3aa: CASSLGLAGGAYSLNEQFF

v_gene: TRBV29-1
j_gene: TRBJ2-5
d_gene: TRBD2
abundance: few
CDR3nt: TGCAGCGTTGCACCTAGCGGGAGCAAAGAGACCCAGTACTTC
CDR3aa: CSVAPSGSKETQYF

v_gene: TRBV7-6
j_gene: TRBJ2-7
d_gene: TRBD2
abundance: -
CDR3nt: TGTGCCAGCAGCCACATACTAGCGGGAGGGCCATCGCGGCAGTACTTC
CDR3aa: CASSHILAGGPSRQYF

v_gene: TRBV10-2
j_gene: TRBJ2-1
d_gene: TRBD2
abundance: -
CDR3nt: TGCGCCAGCAGTGAGCTGGCTAGCGGGAGTGGTGAGCAGTTCTTC
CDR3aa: CASSELASGSGEQFF

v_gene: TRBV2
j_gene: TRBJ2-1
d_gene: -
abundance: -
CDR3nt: TGTGCCAGCAGTGAAATTGGAAAGGAGCAGTTCTTC
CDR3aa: CASSEIGKEQFF

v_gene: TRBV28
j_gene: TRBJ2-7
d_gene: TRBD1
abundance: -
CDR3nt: TGTGCCAGCAGTCCCCCGTGGGGACAGGGGGTTTACGAGCAGTACTTC
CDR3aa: CASSPPWGQGVYEQYF

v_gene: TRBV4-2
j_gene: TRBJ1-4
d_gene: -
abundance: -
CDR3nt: TGTGCCAGCAGCCAAGTCGCGATTAATGAAAAACTGTTTTTT
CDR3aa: CASSQVAINEKLFF

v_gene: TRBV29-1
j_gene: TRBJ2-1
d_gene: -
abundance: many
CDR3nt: TGCAGCGTTGACCGGAATCGCAGGGACACCAATGAGCAGTTCTTC
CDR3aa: CSVDRNRRDTNEQFF

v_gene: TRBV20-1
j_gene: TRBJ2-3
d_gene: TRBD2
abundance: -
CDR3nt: TGCAGTGCTAGAGGGGGTTTGGATAGCGGGAATGGAGATACGCAGTATTTT
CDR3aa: CSARGGLDSGNGDTQYF